This TCR beta chain was observed in a study of CD8+ T cells in alopecia areata. Overall study context: Tofacitinib ran 6 to 18 months, followed by 6 months off drug.

The CDR3 contains 13 residues. Germline V lookup: CDR1 SEHNR, CDR2 FQNEAQ (reference sequence). Trimming cost V 3 bases and J 4 bases; bases outside gene matches: 3. Study outcomes and limitations: It was less clear whether patients shared TCRs than it was in mice, possibly because of HLA.

For this clone: Its cognate antigen is unknown.

Following RNA extraction, reverse transcription yielded cDNA that acted as the sequencing template. The protocol was immunoSEQ multiplex PCR, while the TCRdb copy is restricted to in-frame clones and leaves out a portion. The sample carries 75,000 to 100,000 clones, about two fifths recorded once. Specimen: CD4+ T cells sorted from blood. The receptor comes from a human donor with alopecia areata. The J gene is TRBJ2-7, the V gene TRBV7-9; 7 positions agree with TRBD1. This chain's CDR3 is CASSFDREYEQYF. Here the CDR3 DNA reads TGTGCCAGCAGCTTCGACAGGGAGTACGAGCAGTACTTC.